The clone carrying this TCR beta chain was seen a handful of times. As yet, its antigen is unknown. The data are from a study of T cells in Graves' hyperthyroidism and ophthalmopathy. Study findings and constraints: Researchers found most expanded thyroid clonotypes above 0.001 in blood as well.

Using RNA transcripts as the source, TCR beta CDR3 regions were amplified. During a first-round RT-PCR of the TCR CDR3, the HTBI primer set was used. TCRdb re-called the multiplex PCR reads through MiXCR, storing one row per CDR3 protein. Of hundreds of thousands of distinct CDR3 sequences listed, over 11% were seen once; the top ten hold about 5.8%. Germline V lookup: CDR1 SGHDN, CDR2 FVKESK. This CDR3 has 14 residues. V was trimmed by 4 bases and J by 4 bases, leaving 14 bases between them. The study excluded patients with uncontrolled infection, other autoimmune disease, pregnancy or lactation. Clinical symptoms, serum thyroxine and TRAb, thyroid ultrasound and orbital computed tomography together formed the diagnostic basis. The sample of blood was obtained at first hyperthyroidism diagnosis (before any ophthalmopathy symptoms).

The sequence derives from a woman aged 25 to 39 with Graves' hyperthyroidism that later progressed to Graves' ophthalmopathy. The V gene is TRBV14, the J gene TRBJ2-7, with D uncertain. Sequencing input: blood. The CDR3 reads CASSLRYFAYEQYF. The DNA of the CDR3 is TGTGCCAGCAGCCTAAGATACTTCGCTTACGAGCAGTACTTC.